A selection of T cell receptor beta chains follows, all from one sample in a study of blood T cell repertoires in COVID-19. Only in-frame clones appear in the TCRdb table, and some are missing; sequencing was by immunoSEQ multiplex PCR. The sample lists fewer than 250,000 clones, over 70% occurring once. Sequenced material: peripheral blood. These receptor sequences come from a man in his 60s with acute or convalescent COVID-19. Both conserved end residues are part of each CDR3. D genes are given only for firm matches. Size values are once, few and many counts, or a class for expanded clones, and some rows have none.

d_call: TRBD1; j_call: TRBJ2-7; clone_size: NA; v_call: TRBV7-9; cdr3_nt: TGTGCCAGCGGATACCGGGACAGGGGGTCCTACGAGCAGTACTTC; cdr3_aa: CASGYRDRGSYEQYF
d_call: NA; j_call: TRBJ1-1; clone_size: once; v_call: TRBV6-1; cdr3_nt: TGTGCCAGCAGTGAAGTAGGGGGTGTGAACACTGAAGCTTTCTTT; cdr3_aa: CASSEVGGVNTEAFF
d_call: NA; j_call: TRBJ2-2; clone_size: NA; v_call: TRBV4-2; cdr3_nt: TGTGCCAGCAGCCAAGGGGGCTCGAACACCGGGGAGCTGTTTTTT; cdr3_aa: CASSQGGSNTGELFF
d_call: NA; j_call: TRBJ1-3; clone_size: NA; v_call: TRBV14; cdr3_nt: TGTGCCAGCAGCCAAGGTACAGCCTCCTCTGGAAACACCATATATTTT; cdr3_aa: CASSQGTASSGNTIYF
d_call: NA; j_call: TRBJ1-5; clone_size: NA; v_call: TRBV28; cdr3_nt: TGTGCCAGCAGTTTGACAGGATTTAGCAATCAGCCCCAGCATTTT; cdr3_aa: CASSLTGFSNQPQHF
d_call: NA; j_call: TRBJ2-5; clone_size: NA; v_call: TRBV19; cdr3_nt: TGTGCCAGTAGTATCATGGGGGGGACACAAGAGACCCAGTACTTC; cdr3_aa: CASSIMGGTQETQYF
d_call: NA; j_call: TRBJ2-5; clone_size: NA; v_call: TRBV9; cdr3_nt: TGTGCCAGCAGCGTAGCGGGCAGGGAGGTGGAGACCCAGTACTTC; cdr3_aa: CASSVAGREVETQYF
d_call: TRBD1; j_call: TRBJ2-2; clone_size: NA; v_call: TRBV19; cdr3_nt: TGTGCCAGTAGCCTCCGGGACAGGCCCACCGGGGAGCTGTTTTTT; cdr3_aa: CASSLRDRPTGELFF
d_call: NA; j_call: TRBJ2-1; clone_size: NA; v_call: TRBV21-1; cdr3_nt: TGTGCCAGCAGCAAAGCTCGACCGGGACTAGACTCTAATGAGCAGTTCTTC; cdr3_aa: CASSKARPGLDSNEQFF
d_call: TRBD1; j_call: TRBJ1-5; clone_size: NA; v_call: TRBV19; cdr3_nt: TGTGCCAGTAGTATAGCCACAGGGGTGGGGCAGCCCCAGCATTTT; cdr3_aa: CASSIATGVGQPQHF
d_call: TRBD1; j_call: TRBJ1-1; clone_size: NA; v_call: TRBV3-1/TRBV3-2; cdr3_nt: TGTGCCAGCAGCCAGGTAGGGACAGGGAGGGATGCTTTCTTT; cdr3_aa: CASSQVGTGRDAFF
d_call: NA; j_call: TRBJ2-4; clone_size: NA; v_call: TRBV5-1; cdr3_nt: TGCGCCAGCAGCTCCTCGACGGCGGGTAGGAGAAACATTCAGTACTTC; cdr3_aa: CASSSSTAGRRNIQYF
d_call: TRBD2; j_call: TRBJ2-7; clone_size: NA; v_call: TRBV5-1; cdr3_nt: TGCGCCAGCAACAAACAGGCGGGAGACTCCTACGAGCAGTACTTC; cdr3_aa: CASNKQAGDSYEQYF
d_call: TRBD2; j_call: TRBJ2-1; clone_size: NA; v_call: TRBV14; cdr3_nt: TGTGCCAGCAGCCAAGGGGCCTTAGCGGGAGGCCGCGAGCAGTTCTTC; cdr3_aa: CASSQGALAGGREQFF
d_call: TRBD1; j_call: TRBJ1-1; clone_size: NA; v_call: TRBV5-1; cdr3_nt: TGCGCCAGCGGGACAGGGGACAGCCATGAAGCTTTCTTT; cdr3_aa: CASGTGDSHEAFF
d_call: NA; j_call: TRBJ2-2; clone_size: NA; v_call: TRBV29-1; cdr3_nt: TGCAGCGTCGCAGGGTCTTACACCGGGGAGCTGTTTTTT; cdr3_aa: CSVAGSYTGELFF
d_call: NA; j_call: TRBJ1-6; clone_size: NA; v_call: TRBV19; cdr3_nt: TGTGCCAGTAGTGCAGACGGGGTGGATTCACCCCTCCACTTT; cdr3_aa: CASSADGVDSPLHF
d_call: NA; j_call: TRBJ1-5; clone_size: NA; v_call: TRBV6-5; cdr3_nt: TGTGCCAGCAGTACCATAGTTCATCAGCCCCAGCATTTT; cdr3_aa: CASSTIVHQPQHF
d_call: TRBD1; j_call: TRBJ1-5; clone_size: NA; v_call: TRBV28; cdr3_nt: TGTGCCAGCAGTCTCTTCGGACAGGGAATCGATCAGCCCCAGCATTTT; cdr3_aa: CASSLFGQGIDQPQHF
d_call: NA; j_call: TRBJ1-5; clone_size: NA; v_call: TRBV12-5; cdr3_nt: TGTGCTAGCCAGGGGTCGGGCAATCAGCCCCAGCATTTT; cdr3_aa: CASQGSGNQPQHF
d_call: NA; j_call: TRBJ2-3; clone_size: NA; v_call: TRBV7-3; cdr3_nt: TGTGCCAGCAGCTCGGGTGACTCCACAGATACGCAGTATTTT; cdr3_aa: CASSSGDSTDTQYF
d_call: TRBD1; j_call: TRBJ1-5; clone_size: NA; v_call: TRBV15; cdr3_nt: TGTGCCACCAGCAGGGGCAGGGGGAGTCAGCCCCAGCATTTT; cdr3_aa: CATSRGRGSQPQHF
d_call: NA; j_call: TRBJ1-1; clone_size: NA; v_call: TRBV14; cdr3_nt: TGTGCCAGCAGCCAACAGGGCCCCACTGAAGCTTTCTTT; cdr3_aa: CASSQQGPTEAFF
d_call: NA; j_call: TRBJ2-3; clone_size: NA; v_call: TRBV9; cdr3_nt: TGTGCCAGCAGCTTCTCGCCGGGAGATACGCAGTATTTT; cdr3_aa: CASSFSPGDTQYF
d_call: TRBD1; j_call: TRBJ1-2; clone_size: few; v_call: TRBV18; cdr3_nt: TGTGCCAGCTCACCACAGGGACGGGAACAAGGGGGCGGCTACACCTTC; cdr3_aa: CASSPQGREQGGGYTF
d_call: TRBD1; j_call: TRBJ2-1; clone_size: NA; v_call: TRBV7-8; cdr3_nt: TGTGCCAGCAGCCGGGACAGGGGGCGCCAGAATGAGCAGTTCTTC; cdr3_aa: CASSRDRGRQNEQFF
d_call: NA; j_call: TRBJ2-7; clone_size: once; v_call: TRBV6-5; cdr3_nt: TGTGCCGCCAGCCGGGACTTAGAGGGAGAGCAGTACTTC; cdr3_aa: CAASRDLEGEQYF
d_call: NA; j_call: TRBJ2-7; clone_size: NA; v_call: TRBV2; cdr3_nt: TGTGCCAGCAGTGATAGCGCACAGGGAGTGGGGCCGCAGTACTTC; cdr3_aa: CASSDSAQGVGPQYF
d_call: NA; j_call: TRBJ2-7; clone_size: NA; v_call: TRBV10-3; cdr3_nt: TGTGCCATCAGCCCCGTAACTCCGGGGTACGAGCAGTACTTC; cdr3_aa: CAISPVTPGYEQYF
d_call: TRBD1; j_call: TRBJ1-2; clone_size: NA; v_call: TRBV6-5; cdr3_nt: TGTGCCAGCAGTACGGACAGGGGGCTTAACTATGGCTACACCTTC; cdr3_aa: CASSTDRGLNYGYTF
d_call: TRBD1; j_call: TRBJ1-5; clone_size: once; v_call: TRBV18; cdr3_nt: TGTGCCAGCTCACCCCGGACAGGGGGTCAGCCCCAGCATTTT; cdr3_aa: CASSPRTGGQPQHF
d_call: NA; j_call: TRBJ1-5; clone_size: NA; v_call: TRBV6-5; cdr3_nt: TGTGCCAGCTGTCACCAGTCCTATCAGCCCCAGCATTTT; cdr3_aa: CASCHQSYQPQHF
d_call: NA; j_call: TRBJ1-4; clone_size: many; v_call: TRBV19; cdr3_nt: TGTGCCAGTACTCGGACAGTGGAACGGGGAAAACTGTTTTTT; cdr3_aa: CASTRTVERGKLFF
d_call: TRBD1; j_call: TRBJ1-5; clone_size: NA; v_call: TRBV4-3; cdr3_nt: TGCGCCAGCAGCCAAGATAGACAGGGGTATCAGCCCCAGCATTTT; cdr3_aa: CASSQDRQGYQPQHF
d_call: TRBD2; j_call: TRBJ2-7; clone_size: NA; v_call: TRBV19; cdr3_nt: TGTGCCAGTAGTGCGACCGGGACTAGCGGCGTCAAGCAGTACTTC; cdr3_aa: CASSATGTSGVKQYF
d_call: TRBD2; j_call: TRBJ2-3; clone_size: NA; v_call: TRBV5-1; cdr3_nt: TGCGCCAGCAGCGAGGGACTAGCGCGGAGGACAGATACGCAGTATTTT; cdr3_aa: CASSEGLARRTDTQYF
d_call: NA; j_call: TRBJ2-6; clone_size: NA; v_call: TRBV21-1; cdr3_nt: TGTGCCAGCAGCAAAGCTACGGGACAGGGGGCTGGGGCCAACGTCCTGACTTTC; cdr3_aa: CASSKATGQGAGANVLTF
d_call: TRBD1; j_call: TRBJ2-7; clone_size: NA; v_call: TRBV25-1; cdr3_nt: TGTGCCAGCAGTCGGGACAGGCGCCCTTACGAGCAGTACTTC; cdr3_aa: CASSRDRRPYEQYF
d_call: NA; j_call: TRBJ2-3; clone_size: NA; v_call: TRBV5-8; cdr3_nt: TGTGCCAGCAGCTTGAAGGGGCGCGGTTCAGATACGCAGTATTTT; cdr3_aa: CASSLKGRGSDTQYF
d_call: NA; j_call: TRBJ2-3; clone_size: NA; v_call: TRBV19; cdr3_nt: TGTGCCAGTAGCGGGGGGCGCCGCGGCACAGATACGCAGTATTTT; cdr3_aa: CASSGGRRGTDTQYF
d_call: TRBD1; j_call: TRBJ1-4; clone_size: NA; v_call: TRBV7-9; cdr3_nt: TGTGCCAGCAGCTTAAAGAGCAGGGGGCTCGGTGAAAAACTGTTTTTT; cdr3_aa: CASSLKSRGLGEKLFF
d_call: TRBD2; j_call: TRBJ2-5; clone_size: NA; v_call: TRBV4-2; cdr3_nt: TGTGCCAGCAGCCAAGATCTGGCGGGGGGAGAAGAGACCCAGTACTTC; cdr3_aa: CASSQDLAGGEETQYF
d_call: NA; j_call: TRBJ2-2; clone_size: few; v_call: TRBV9; cdr3_nt: TGTGCCAGCAGCAAAGGGGGGGCTCGTGGAATCGGGGAGCTGTTTTTT; cdr3_aa: CASSKGGARGIGELFF
d_call: NA; j_call: TRBJ2-6; clone_size: few; v_call: TRBV7-9; cdr3_nt: TGTGCCAGCAGCCCAGGCCGGGGTGGTTTTCTCGGGGCCAACGTCCTGACTTTC; cdr3_aa: CASSPGRGGFLGANVLTF
d_call: TRBD2; j_call: TRBJ2-1; clone_size: NA; v_call: TRBV7-2; cdr3_nt: TGTGCCAGCAGCTTAATTGGTAGCGGGGCATCCTACAATGAGCAGTTCTTC; cdr3_aa: CASSLIGSGASYNEQFF